Shown below are 16 T cell receptor beta chains from a single sample sequenced in a study of shared clonotypes between healthy human individuals. The repertoire was sequenced with immunoSEQ multiplex PCR; TCRdb's copy has only in-frame clones and lacks some. The sample comprises fewer than 650,000 clones, over 60% of which are singletons, and 10% to 15% rests with the top ten. The sample taken for sequencing was PBMCs. The receptors here all came from a woman between 35 and 50 years old in good health. Some clones in this sample may be carry-over from other donors' samples.

The chain is built from TRBV7-2 and TRBJ2-2; D gene unclear. The germline gives CDR1 SGHTA, CDR2 FQGNSA. V gave up 2 bases and J gave up 0 bases, with 10 bases separating them. CDR3 length equals 16 residues. CDR3: CASSLSRNANTGELFF. CDR3 coding DNA: TGTGCCAGCAGCTTATCGAGAAACGCGAACACCGGGGAGCTGTTTTTT.

This clone was detected a few times. The J gene is TRBJ2-2, the V gene TRBV16; D is ambiguous. The V and J ends lost 0 bases and 4 bases respectively, with 3 bases between them. Germline V CDR1 and CDR2: KGHSY, FQNENV. The CDR3 sequence is 13 residues long. Here the CDR3 reads CASSQSLTGELFF. In nucleotides, the CDR3 is TGTGCCAGCAGCCAATCGCTCACCGGGGAGCTGTTTTTT. Filled out from reference TRBV16 and TRBJ2-2, the complete variable domain reads GEEVAQTPKHLVRGEGQKAKLYCAPIKGHSYVFWYQQVLKNEFKFLISFQNENVFDETGMPKERFSAKCLPNSPCSLEIQATKLEDSAVYFCASSQSLTGELFFGEGSRLTVL.

This clone is a singleton in its sample. The V call is TRBV9, the J call TRBJ2-1; TRBD2 agrees at 7 bases. With 0 bases clipped from V and 4 bases from J, the junction kept 4 bases outside the gene matches. CDR1 and CDR2 (germline): SGDLS, YYNGEE. The CDR3 extends over 15 amino acids. For the CDR3, the DNA is TGTGCCAGCAGCGTAGGAGGGACTACTTACAATGAGCAGTTCTTC. It encodes CASSVGGTTYNEQFF.

V gene TRBV5-8 combines with J gene TRBJ2-7; tentative D call: TRBD1 (5 bases). V dropped 1 base and J dropped 2 bases, with 10 bases sitting between them. CDR3 length: 14 amino acids. Germline lookup yields CDR1 SGHTS and CDR2 YDEGEE. The CDR3 nucleotides are TGTGCCAGCAGCTTGAGGGGCCCAACCTACGAGCAGTACTTC. This encodes CASSLRGPTYEQYF.

On this clone: A read error is the likely source, as a far larger clone sits one nucleotide away. The chain is built from TRBV29-1 and TRBJ1-2; no firm D call. The germline V gene encodes CDR1 SQVTM and CDR2 ANQGSEA. The CDR3 runs 12 residues. CDR3 protein: CSVEDHNCGYTF. In DNA, the CDR3 is TGCAGCGTTGAAGACCATAACTGTGGCTACACCTTC.

V gene TRBV28 combines with J gene TRBJ2-5; possible D gene TRBD2, 6 bases. The V and J ends lost 8 bases and 5 bases respectively, with 15 bases between them. The CDR3 loop spans 13 amino acids. The germline CDR1 and CDR2 sequences are MDHEN and SYDVKM. CDR3 DNA: TGTGCCAGCGCCCCTAGCGTATGGGAGACCCAGTACTTC. Translation: CASAPSVWETQYF.

This clone has just a few counts. The J gene is TRBJ2-6, the V gene TRBV2, with D tentatively TRBD1 (5 bases). The CDR3 runs to 18 residues. Trimming removed 1 base from V and 0 bases from J, with 13 bases in between. Germline CDR1 SNHLY, CDR2 FYNNEI. The CDR3 coding sequence is TGTGCCAGCAGTGAAGGGCCGGGTAGGGGCTCTGGGGCCAACGTCCTGACTTTC. This encodes CASSEGPGRGSGANVLTF.

On this clone itself: Given a far larger clone just one base away, this is likely a sequencing read error. The chain is built from TRBV7-9 and TRBJ2-3; 8 bases agree with TRBD1. This CDR3 is built from 17 residues. Per germline, CDR1 SEHNR and CDR2 FQNEAQ (reference sequence). The CDR3 spells CTSSLLLGQGAGDTQYF. In nucleotides, the CDR3 is TGTACCAGCAGCTTACTTCTAGGGCAGGGGGCCGGAGATACGCAGTATTTT.

The CDR3, as DNA: TGTGCCACTACCCACCCGGAAACGAACACCGGGGAGCTGTTTTTT. This encodes CATTHPETNTGELFF. The V gene is TRBV19, the J gene TRBJ2-2; D not certain. Germline CDR1 LNHDA, CDR2 SQIVND (reference sequence). The CDR3 runs 15 residues. V lost 10 bases and J 0 bases, leaving 15 bases between the germline ends.

The chain has TRBV9 and TRBJ2-7; 11 bases line up with TRBD2. Germline trimming cut 1 base from V and 5 bases from J; bases unmatched to any gene: 2. This CDR3 spans 14 amino acids. Germline CDR1 is SGDLS and CDR2 is YYNGEE. This chain's CDR3 is CASSVTSGSHEQYF. CDR3 nucleotide sequence: TGTGCCAGCAGCGTAACTAGCGGGAGTCACGAGCAGTACTTC.

This chain links TRBV9 with TRBJ2-5, with D maybe TRBD1 (6 bases). CDR1 is SGDLS, CDR2 YYNGEE, per germline. There are 16 residues in the CDR3. Trimming left V 2 bases short and J 0 bases short, with 14 bases between. CDR3 in amino acids: CASSVRGGSYQETQYF. The CDR3 region has the DNA TGTGCCAGCAGCGTTAGAGGGGGATCGTACCAAGAGACCCAGTACTTC.

The genes are TRBV6-5 and TRBJ2-1; a possible D gene is TRBD2 (6 bases). Trimming took 0 bases from V and 9 from J, leaving 12 bases between them. This CDR3 is 14 amino acids long. Germline V gene data show CDR1 as MNHEY and CDR2 as SVGAGI. The CDR3: CASSYSGGVGEQFF. The CDR3 DNA is TGTGCCAGCAGTTACTCGGGGGGAGTGGGTGAGCAGTTCTTC.

The CDR3 reads CASSRGRSSYNEQFF. DNA of the CDR3: TGTGCCAGTAGTCGGGGGCGTAGCTCCTACAATGAGCAGTTCTTC. V and J are TRBV19 and TRBJ2-1; the D call may be TRBD1 or TRBD2 (6 bases each). From germline, CDR1 is LNHDA and CDR2 SQIVND (reference sequence). The V end lost 5 bases, the J end lost 0 bases, and 11 bases lay between the germline ends. The CDR3 length is 15 residues.

As regards this clone: Relative to the germline gene, one junction end is altered; a read error may explain this. The chain links TRBV5-1 to TRBJ2-6, with D perhaps assigned TRBD1 or TRBD2 (7 bases each). There are 19 residues in the CDR3. Germline V lookup: CDR1 SGHRS, CDR2 YFSETQ. CDR3 bases: TGCGCCAGCACCTTGACTAGCCAGGGGGTTCCCCTCGGGGCCAACGTCCTGACTTTC. Its protein product is CASTLTSQGVPLGANVLTF.

The chain employs TRBV29-1 and TRBJ2-3; perhaps TRBD2 as D (6 bases). The V end lost 3 bases, the J end lost 2 bases, and 9 bases lay between the germline ends. Germline V gene lookup returns CDR1 SQVTM and CDR2 ANQGSEA. This CDR3 region has 13 residues. The CDR3 DNA reads TGCAGCGTTGATATAGCGGACACAGATACGCAGTATTTT. This sequence encodes CSVDIADTDTQYF.

V usage is TRBV28 and J usage is TRBJ1-2; D gene ambiguous. The CDR3 has 15 residues. Trimming removed 8 bases from V and 1 base from J, with 17 bases in between. Germline V gene lookup returns CDR1 MDHEN and CDR2 SYDVKM. CDR3 protein: CASQIGGRLNYGYTF. The CDR3 bases are TGTGCCAGCCAGATAGGAGGGCGACTTAACTATGGCTACACCTTC.